This paragraph reports one T cell receptor (beta chain). Its antigen is as yet unknown. This entry belongs to a study of blood T cells in healthy people across ages. A second PCR of roughly 7 to 11 cycles used a sample-barcoded 5' primer and a J-beta primer mix. TCRdb re-derived calls from the 5' RACE reads in MiXCR, one entry per CDR3 protein. The sample records about a million distinct CDR3 sequences, about two fifths being singletons. Study results and limitations: Unsorted PBMCs blocked a conclusive comparison of naive and antigen-experienced cells. Per million T cells, TCR beta diversity dropped about linearly as age rose.

CDR3 length: 15 amino acids. The germline V gene encodes CDR1 SGHDN and CDR2 FVKESK. Losses at the gene ends were 4 bases for V and 1 base for J; bases not matched to a gene: 6. The chain combines TRBV14 with TRBJ2-5; 7 bases match TRBD1. The TCR comes from a man aged 18 to 29 in good health. Sequencing input: blood. The CDR3 reads CASSPQGYLQETQYF. The CDR3 DNA reads as TGTGCCAGCAGCCCACAGGGGTATCTCCAAGAGACCCAGTACTTC.